This is a list of T cell receptor beta chains from one sample in a study of molecular identifiers for immune sequencing clone quantification. Using its own MiXCR run on the PCR reads, TCRdb lists one record per CDR3 protein. This table holds a few hundred thousand distinct CDR3 sequences, 20% to 25% found once. The sample was naive CD8+ T cells from blood, with Jurkat cell RNA spiked in. These receptors were collected from a human donor in good health. Some libraries in this study had Jurkat cell RNA spiked in. Both conserved end residues are part of each CDR3. A D gene is named only where the DNA matches it firmly. The size field is filled for only some rows; it gives once, few, many or a size class.

>TRBV3-1|many|NA|TRBJ1-1
CASSIRSEGTEAFF
TGTGCCAGCAGCATCAGGAGTGAGGGGACTGAAGCTTTCTTT
>TRBV15|many|NA|TRBJ2-3
CATSRPRDLTDTQYF
TGTGCCACCAGCAGACCGAGGGATCTCACAGATACGCAGTATTTT
>TRBV7-8|NA|NA|TRBJ2-5
CASSLLGRAPQETQYF
TGTGCCAGCAGCTTACTAGGGCGGGCGCCCCAAGAGACCCAGTACTTC
>TRBV30|few|TRBD1|TRBJ2-2
CAWGQVVGTGELFF
TGTGCCTGGGGACAGGTGGTCGGGACCGGGGAGCTGTTTTTT
>TRBV7-9|NA|NA|TRBJ2-5
CASSSALEETQYF
TGTGCCAGCAGCTCCGCACTAGAAGAGACCCAGTACTTC
>TRBV24-1|few|NA|TRBJ2-1
CATGPGGTYNEQFF
TGTGCCACCGGCCCAGGTGGAACCTACAATGAGCAGTTCTTC
>TRBV6-5|NA|NA|TRBJ1-5
CASSYSQGGNQPQHF
TGTGCCAGCAGTTACTCTCAGGGCGGCAATCAGCCCCAGCATTTT
>TRBV6-1|many|NA|TRBJ2-3
CASSEGGDTQYF
TGTGCCAGCAGCGAGGGGGGAGATACGCAGTATTTT
>TRBV30|few|NA|TRBJ1-5
CAWSPVSGQPQHF
TGTGCCTGGAGTCCAGTATCCGGTCAGCCCCAGCATTTT
>TRBV11-2|few|TRBD2|TRBJ2-1
CASTSPEREGHEQFF
TGTGCCAGCACCTCACCCGAGCGGGAGGGCCATGAGCAGTTCTTC
>TRBV4-2|many|NA|TRBJ1-2
CASSQAGAVRGYTF
TGTGCCAGCAGCCAAGCGGGGGCCGTTCGTGGCTACACCTTC
>TRBV13|many|NA|TRBJ2-7
CASTSLLGEQYF
TGTGCCAGCACTTCGCTCCTGGGCGAGCAGTACTTC
>TRBV28|few|NA|TRBJ1-1
CASSSPGGGYTEAFF
TGTGCCAGCAGTTCCCCCGGGGGGGGGTACACTGAAGCTTTCTTT
>TRBV7-2|many|NA|TRBJ1-2
CASSSTTANYGYTF
TGTGCCAGCAGCAGCACGACAGCTAACTATGGCTACACCTTC
>TRBV6-1|NA|TRBD2|TRBJ2-5
CASSPGTSGWTQETQYF
TGTGCCAGCAGTCCCGGGACTAGCGGATGGACACAAGAGACCCAGTACTTC
>TRBV6-2/TRBV6-3|many|NA|TRBJ1-5
CASSYSGYQPQHF
TGTGCCAGCAGTTATTCGGGCTATCAGCCCCAGCATTTT
>TRBV4-3|many|TRBD1|TRBJ2-3
CASSQERTGVTYTDTQYF
TGCGCCAGCAGCCAAGAAAGGACAGGGGTGACCTACACAGATACGCAGTATTTT
>TRBV18|many|NA|TRBJ2-3
CASSPPSDTDTQYF
TGTGCCAGCTCACCTCCGTCAGACACAGATACGCAGTATTTT
>TRBV12-3/TRBV12-4|many|NA|TRBJ1-4
CASSSRVGEKLFF
TGTGCCAGCAGTTCAAGGGTGGGTGAAAAACTGTTTTTT
>TRBV7-6|many|NA|TRBJ1-1
CASSLDRGGAGVNTEAFF
TGTGCCAGCAGCTTAGATAGGGGGGGCGCGGGGGTGAACACTGAAGCTTTCTTT
>TRBV28|many|TRBD2|TRBJ2-7
CASSFAGGSEQYF
TGTGCCAGCAGTTTTGCGGGGGGTAGCGAGCAGTACTTC
>TRBV9|many|NA|TRBJ2-7
CASSPGSAPSYEQYF
TGTGCCAGCAGCCCCGGATCAGCGCCGTCCTACGAGCAGTACTTC
>TRBV13|few|NA|TRBJ2-3
CASSAWTAVTDTQYF
TGTGCCAGCAGCGCGTGGACAGCCGTCACAGATACGCAGTATTTT
>TRBV7-2|many|TRBD2|TRBJ2-1
CASSLGLALYNEQFF
TGTGCCAGCAGCTTAGGACTAGCGCTTTACAATGAGCAGTTCTTC
>TRBV20-1|many|NA|TRBJ2-7
CSVQGSKAYEQYF
TGCAGTGTTCAGGGCTCCAAGGCCTACGAGCAGTACTTC
>TRBV7-3|NA|TRBD1|TRBJ2-3
CASSLTGTAMTDTQYF
TGTGCCAGCAGCTTAACCGGGACAGCTATGACAGATACGCAGTATTTT
>TRBV3-1|NA|NA|TRBJ2-7
CASSRAPVLGQYF
TGTGCCAGCAGCCGGGCCCCTGTACTGGGGCAGTACTTC
>TRBV28|few|TRBD2|TRBJ2-1
CASSSRTSIGEQFF
TGTGCCAGCAGCTCCCGGACTAGCATCGGTGAGCAGTTCTTC
>TRBV20-1|few|NA|TRBJ2-7
CSAPRTGTSYEQYF
TGCAGTGCCCCCCGGACGGGGACTTCCTACGAGCAGTACTTC
>TRBV7-9|NA|NA|TRBJ2-7
CASSPDGSCEQYF
TGTGCCAGCAGCCCGGACGGCTCCTGCGAGCAGTACTTC
>TRBV11-2|NA|NA|TRBJ2-7
CASSWAGTNYEQYF
TGTGCCAGCAGCTGGGCCGGGACAAACTACGAGCAGTACTTC
>TRBV10-3|many|TRBD2|TRBJ2-7
CAISESQRGGSEQYF
TGTGCCATCAGTGAGTCACAGCGGGGAGGGTCCGAGCAGTACTTC
>TRBV27|few|TRBD2|TRBJ2-7
CASSFSGSNEQYF
TGTGCCAGCAGTTTTAGCGGGAGCAATGAGCAGTACTTC
>TRBV12-3/TRBV12-4|few|NA|TRBJ1-2
CASSLLGQLSYGYTF
TGTGCCAGCAGCCTCCTAGGACAGCTCTCCTATGGCTACACCTTC
>TRBV19|many|NA|TRBJ1-5
CASNWGIQPQHF
TGTGCCAGTAATTGGGGAATTCAGCCCCAGCATTTT
>TRBV28|many|NA|TRBJ1-1
CASSPHLSTEAFF
TGTGCCAGCAGTCCACACCTATCCACTGAAGCTTTCTTT
>TRBV20-1|many|TRBD2|TRBJ2-7
CSARGLAGEQYF
TGCAGTGCCAGGGGACTAGCTGGGGAGCAGTACTTC
>TRBV19|NA|TRBD1|TRBJ2-3
CASSSSPGTADTQYF
TGTGCCAGTAGTAGCTCCCCCGGGACAGCAGATACGCAGTATTTT
>TRBV11-2|NA|NA|TRBJ1-2
CASSLSQRSDYGYTF
TGTGCCAGCAGCTTGTCGCAGCGCAGTGACTATGGCTACACCTTC
>TRBV20-1|NA|NA|TRBJ2-5
CSARDPMEGETQYF
TGCAGTGCTAGAGATCCTATGGAGGGGGAGACCCAGTACTTC
>TRBV29-1|many|NA|TRBJ1-1
CSVYGEMNTEAFF
TGCAGCGTTTATGGGGAGATGAACACTGAAGCTTTCTTT
>TRBV30|many|NA|TRBJ2-1
CAWNYGVNEQFF
TGTGCCTGGAATTACGGGGTCAATGAGCAGTTCTTC
>TRBV6-2/TRBV6-3|many|NA|TRBJ2-3
CASEGVADTQYF
TGTGCCAGCGAGGGGGTCGCAGATACGCAGTATTTT
>TRBV3-1|many|NA|TRBJ1-1
CASSQVGAEAFF
TGTGCCAGCAGCCAAGTGGGCGCTGAAGCTTTCTTT
>TRBV4-1|many|TRBD1|TRBJ2-7
CASSHGQGAYEQYF
TGTGCCAGCAGCCATGGACAGGGGGCGTACGAGCAGTACTTC
>TRBV30|many|NA|TRBJ2-1
CAWSDNEQFF
TGTGCCTGGAGTGACAATGAGCAGTTCTTC
>TRBV7-8|many|NA|TRBJ2-3
CASSSIVADTQYF
TGTGCCAGCAGTTCCATTGTGGCAGATACGCAGTATTTT